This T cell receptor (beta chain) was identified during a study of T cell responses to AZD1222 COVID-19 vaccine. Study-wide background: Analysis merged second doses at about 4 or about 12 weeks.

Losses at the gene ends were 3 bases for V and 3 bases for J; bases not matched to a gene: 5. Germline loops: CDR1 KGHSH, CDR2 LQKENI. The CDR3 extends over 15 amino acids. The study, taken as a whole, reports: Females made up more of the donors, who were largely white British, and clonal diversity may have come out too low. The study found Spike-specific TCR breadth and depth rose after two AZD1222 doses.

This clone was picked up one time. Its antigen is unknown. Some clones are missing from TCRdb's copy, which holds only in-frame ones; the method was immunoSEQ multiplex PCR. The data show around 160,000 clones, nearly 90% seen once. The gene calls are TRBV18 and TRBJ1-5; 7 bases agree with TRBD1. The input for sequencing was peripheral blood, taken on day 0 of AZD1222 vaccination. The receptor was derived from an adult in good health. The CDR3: CASSPTGQNNQPQHF. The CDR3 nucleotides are TGTGCCAGCTCACCTACGGGACAGAACAATCAGCCCCAGCATTTT.